This T cell receptor (beta chain) is drawn from a study of Ad26.COV2.S vaccination and SARS-CoV-2 variants. Overall study context: Doses of Ad26.COV2.S were injected into muscle once or twice, 56 days apart.

Germline CDR1 reads SGHAT; CDR2 reads FQNNGV. Deletions cut 2 bases from V and 8 bases from J, with 9 bases between. The CDR3 has 13 amino acids. Treatment: about 20 received Ad26.COV2.S at low or high dose, single or two shots; 5 received placebo; per-sample allocation not given. Sampling happened 63 days after the first vaccine or placebo injection. At a Boston site, the person donating was an adult of 18-55 years. With regard to this clone: No antigen is known for it.

General study results and limits: Vaccinees showed greater spike-specific TCR breadth than placebo recipients.

Sequencing was performed with immunoSEQ multiplex PCR; in TCRdb, only in-frame clones are kept and a portion is missing. The repertoire has around 400,000 clones, 89% of them found once; the top ten carry about 1.9%. This material consisted of peripheral blood, taken in a trial of Ad26.COV2.S vaccine versus placebo. The chain is built from TRBV11-2 and TRBJ1-4, with D uncertain. The TCR originated in a person between 18 and 60 years old who received the Ad26.COV2.S COVID-19 vaccine or a placebo. The CDR3 DNA sequence: TGTGCCAGCAGCTTATCAACGAGGGAAAAACTGTTTTTT. Its translation: CASSLSTREKLFF.